Each of the 14 T cell receptor beta chains below was sequenced from the same sample in a study of CD8 T cells in ankylosing spondylitis. Using its own MiXCR run on the 5' RACE reads, TCRdb lists one record per CDR3 protein. The data hold fewer than 550,000 distinct CDR3 sequences, with approximately 5% observed a single time. Notes on the study in general: A TCR beta motif of eight highly homologous variants appeared characteristic of ankylosing spondylitis blood.

These TCRs are of unknown antigen specificity. The sequenced material came from blood, either unsorted or a sorted T cell fraction (not recorded which). Every receptor here comes from a male donor with ankylosing spondylitis.

This clonotype was found many times. This CDR3 reads CSSEGGPNYGYTF. CDR3 in DNA: TGCAGTTCTGAGGGGGGGCCTAACTATGGCTACACCTTC. The chain couples TRBV20-1 to TRBJ1-2; maybe TRBD1 (6 bases). V lost 8 bases and J lost 0, with 13 bases in between. There are 13 residues in the CDR3. Germline V lookup: CDR1 DFQATT, CDR2 SNEGSKA (reference sequence).

This clonotype was detected ten times or more. The V call is TRBV5-1, the J call TRBJ1-5, with D perhaps matching TRBD1 (5 bases). In germline, CDR1 is SGHRS, CDR2 YFSETQ. V gave up 4 bases and J gave up 5 bases, with 19 bases separating them. CDR3 length: 16 amino acids. The chain's CDR3 is CASSASGTRHYQPQHF. The CDR3 DNA sequence: TGCGCCAGCAGCGCCTCCGGGACGCGGCATTATCAGCCCCAGCATTTT.

This clonotype has at least ten counts. The chain combines TRBV27 with TRBJ2-7; 7 bases are shared with TRBD2. V was pared by 1 base and J by 0 bases, with 6 bases of the junction left unmatched. Germline V gives CDR1 MNHEY, CDR2 SMNVEV (reference sequence). CDR3 length equals 16 residues. This chain's CDR3 is CASSLYSSGSSYEQYF. CDR3 DNA sequence: TGTGCCAGCAGTTTATATTCTAGCGGCAGCTCCTACGAGCAGTACTTC.

This clonotype was counted only a few times. V is TRBV18 and J is TRBJ2-3; no definite D call. The germline V gene has CDR1 KGHSH and CDR2 LQKENI. V dropped 2 bases and J dropped 0 bases, with 9 bases sitting between them. This CDR3 has 15 residues. The CDR3 reads CASSPGQVSTDTQYF. The CDR3 bases are TGTGCCAGCTCACCAGGGCAGGTCAGCACAGATACGCAGTATTTT.

The chain joins TRBV6-1 to TRBJ2-2; TRBD1 is a possible D gene (5 bases). This CDR3 comprises 15 residues. V lost 2 bases to trimming and J lost 7 bases, with 14 bases between them. Germline V gene lookup returns CDR1 MNHNS and CDR2 SASEGT. The CDR3 region is CASSEWGHGDGELFF. In nucleotides, the CDR3 is TGTGCCAGCAGTGAATGGGGCCACGGAGACGGGGAGCTGTTTTTT.

V and J are TRBV5-1 and TRBJ2-2, with D unresolved. Germline CDR1 SGHRS, CDR2 YFSETQ. The CDR3 is made up of 12 amino acids. Trimming stripped 0 bases from V and 7 bases from J, with 4 bases between. The CDR3 DNA is TGCGCCAGCAGCTTGGCGAACGGGGAGCTGTTTTTT. This codes for CASSLANGELFF.

This clonotype was recorded many times. The rearrangement joins TRBV10-2 to TRBJ1-1, with D hard to call. CDR3 size: 16 residues. Trimming took off 6 bases at V and 4 bases at J, with 21 bases between the two ends. Per the germline V gene, CDR1 is WSHSY and CDR2 is SAAADI. CDR3 in DNA: TGCGCCAGCAGACCCTGGTACTTGACATTCGGCACTGAAGCTTTCTTT. Its protein product is CASRPWYLTFGTEAFF.

The table lists this clonotype with many counts. V gene TRBV20-1 combines with J gene TRBJ2-7; 10 bases are a match to TRBD1. The CDR3 sequence is 13 residues long. CDR1 is DFQATT and CDR2 is SNEGSKA in the germline V gene (reference sequence). V lost 5 bases, J lost 4 bases, and 5 bases stayed unmatched. CDR3 sequence (DNA): TGCAGTGCTCCGCGGGACAGGGGTTACGAGCAGTACTTC. Amino acids: CSAPRDRGYEQYF.

Ten or more counts support this clonotype. The gene calls are TRBV6-1 and TRBJ2-7; D call uncertain. Germline V gives CDR1 MNHNS, CDR2 SASEGT. Trimming took off 4 bases at V and 1 base at J, with 17 bases between the two ends. There are 16 residues in the CDR3. The CDR3 is CASSGPWTDLSYEQYF. CDR3 nucleotide sequence: TGTGCCAGCAGTGGGCCTTGGACGGATTTGTCCTACGAGCAGTACTTC.

This clonotype was seen repeatedly, ten times or more. In nucleotides, the CDR3 is TGTGCCAGCAGCTTAGGGTTAAGCGGTGGGACTGAAGCTTTCTTT. Residues: CASSLGLSGGTEAFF. The chain links TRBV13 to TRBJ1-1; unclear D gene. The CDR3 loop spans 15 amino acids. Germline V lookup: CDR1 PRHDT, CDR2 FYEKMQ (reference sequence). V shed 0 bases and J shed 5 bases, with 13 bases lying between them.

A note on this clonotype: Possible read error: a much larger clone is one base away. V usage is TRBV6-6 and J usage is TRBJ1-1; D unclear. Per the germline V gene, CDR1 is MNHNY and CDR2 is SVGAGI (reference sequence). The CDR3 extends over 13 amino acids. The CDR3 nucleotides read TGTGCCAGCAGCCGCGGCAGCGACACTCAAGCTTTCTTT. Translation: CASSRGSDTQAFF.

This clonotype has ten or more counts. The chain has TRBV7-8 and TRBJ1-2, with 7 bases lining up with TRBD1. V lost 0 bases to trimming and J lost 0 bases; unmatched junction nucleotides: 7. The germline V gene has CDR1 SGHVS and CDR2 FQNEAQ. The CDR3 has 17 residues. CDR3 residues: CASSLARDRVSNYGYTF. CDR3 bases: TGTGCCAGCAGCTTAGCTCGTGACAGGGTTTCTAACTATGGCTACACCTTC.

This clonotype was picked up a small number of times. The chain links TRBV29-1 to TRBJ2-4, with D perhaps matching TRBD1 (6 bases). This CDR3 region has 12 residues. V was trimmed by 5 bases and J by 3 bases, leaving 8 bases between them. Germline V CDR1 and CDR2: SQVTM, ANQGSEA. This CDR3 is CSVLDSKNIQYF. The CDR3 bases are TGCAGCGTTTTGGACAGCAAAAACATTCAGTACTTC.

This clonotype came up many times. The chain uses TRBV20-1 and TRBJ2-2, with a weak D call TRBD2 (6 bases). The CDR3 is 15 residues long. CDR1 is DFQATT and CDR2 is SNEGSKA in the germline V gene (reference sequence). Trimming removed 5 bases from V and 2 bases from J, with 15 bases in between. CDR3 sequence reads: CSAVKRVINTGELFF. CDR3 DNA sequence: TGCAGTGCTGTAAAGCGGGTAATAAACACCGGGGAGCTGTTTTTT.